This T cell receptor beta chain stems from a study of CD8+ T cells in alopecia areata. Treatment reported: oral pan-JAK inhibitor, 5-10 mg twice daily. In each case, RNA was isolated and then reverse transcribed into cDNA as the sequencing template. This table comes from immunoSEQ multiplex PCR, and its TCRdb copy is limited to in-frame clones, with some not included. Seen here are 150,000 to 250,000 clones, roughly three fifths observed once, and the top ten hold about 3.5%. This CDR3 comprises 18 residues. V was pared by 7 bases and J by 0 bases, with 22 bases between. CDR1 MNHEY and CDR2 SMNVEV come from the germline V gene (reference sequence).

The receptor's source is a human donor with alopecia areata. The chain is built from TRBV27 and TRBJ1-5; D might be TRBD1 (6 bases). The sequencing here drew on CD4+ T cells sorted from blood, taken at week 4, from a patient treated with tofacitinib. CDR3 loop: CASITRTAGDRSNQPQHF. CDR3 bases: TGTGCCAGCATCACAAGGACAGCTGGCGATCGTAGCAATCAGCCCCAGCATTTT.